This TCR beta chain was identified during a study of T cells in Graves' hyperthyroidism and ophthalmopathy. Germline CDR1 and CDR2: SQVTM and ANQGSEA. V was cut by 6 bases and J by 3 bases, with 9 bases left in between. CDR3 length equals 12 residues. TCR beta CDR3 region amplification was performed from RNA transcripts. The HTBI primer set served for first-round RT-PCR of the TCR CDR3. TCRdb itself ran the multiplex PCR reads through MiXCR, one entry per CDR3 protein. This table has around 440,000 distinct CDR3 sequences, approximately 14% appearing once. The study defined stable Graves' hyperthyroidism as no ophthalmopathy progression within 18 months. This clonotype was recorded a few times.

Sequencing used blood. The V gene is TRBV29-1, the J gene TRBJ2-4; D perhaps matches TRBD2 (5 bases). This clonotype originated in a woman aged 18 to 35 with Graves' hyperthyroidism. As DNA, the CDR3 is TGCAGCGTCCCGGGGATCAAAAACATTCAGTACTTC. It codes for CSVPGIKNIQYF.